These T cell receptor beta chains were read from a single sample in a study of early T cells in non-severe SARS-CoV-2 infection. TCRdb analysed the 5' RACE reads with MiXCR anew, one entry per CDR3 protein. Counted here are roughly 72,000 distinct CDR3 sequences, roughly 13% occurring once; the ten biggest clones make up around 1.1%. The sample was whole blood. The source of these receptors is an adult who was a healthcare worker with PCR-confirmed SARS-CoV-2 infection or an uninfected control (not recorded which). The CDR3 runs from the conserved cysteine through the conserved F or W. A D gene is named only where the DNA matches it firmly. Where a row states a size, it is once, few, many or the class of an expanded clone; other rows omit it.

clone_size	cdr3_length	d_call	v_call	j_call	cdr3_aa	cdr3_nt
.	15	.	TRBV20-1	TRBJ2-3	CSASGALGGTDTQYF	TGCAGTGCTAGTGGGGCACTAGGGGGCACAGATACGCAGTATTTT
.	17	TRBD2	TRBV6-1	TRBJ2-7	CASSRGTSGSSTYEQYF	TGTGCCAGCAGTCGAGGGACTAGCGGGAGCTCTACCTACGAGCAGTACTTC
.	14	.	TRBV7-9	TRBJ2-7	CASSPRQAPYEQYF	TGTGCCAGCAGCCCGAGACAGGCTCCCTACGAGCAGTACTTC
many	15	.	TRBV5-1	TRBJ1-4	CASSLALREGEKLFF	TGCGCCAGCAGCTTGGCCCTACGTGAGGGTGAAAAACTGTTTTTT
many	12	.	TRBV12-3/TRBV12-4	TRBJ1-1	CASSPAPTEAFF	TGTGCCAGCAGTCCCGCCCCCACTGAAGCTTTCTTT
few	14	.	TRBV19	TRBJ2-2	CASSGQFNTGELFF	TGTGCCAGTAGCGGCCAGTTTAACACCGGGGAGCTGTTTTTT
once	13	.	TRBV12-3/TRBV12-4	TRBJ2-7	CASSLVAPGEQYF	TGTGCCAGCAGTTTAGTGGCGCCGGGAGAGCAGTACTTC
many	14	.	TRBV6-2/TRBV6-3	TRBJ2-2	CASSYSVSAGELFF	TGTGCCAGCAGTTACTCGGTCAGTGCCGGGGAGCTGTTTTTT
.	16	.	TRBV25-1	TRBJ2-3	CASSELGPGTGDTQYF	TGTGCCAGCAGTGAATTGGGCCCTGGGACGGGAGATACGCAGTATTTT
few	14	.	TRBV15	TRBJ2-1	CATSRGSSYNEQFF	TGTGCCACCAGCAGAGGTAGTTCCTACAATGAGCAGTTCTTC
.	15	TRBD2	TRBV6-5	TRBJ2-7	CASRSGLAFSYEQYF	TGTGCCAGCAGATCTGGACTAGCATTCTCGTACGAGCAGTACTTC
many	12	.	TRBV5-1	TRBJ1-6	CASSGGDSPLHF	TGCGCCAGCAGCGGGGGGGATTCACCCCTCCACTTT
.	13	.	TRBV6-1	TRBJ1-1	CASSDPAHTEAFF	TGTGCCAGCAGTGACCCAGCGCACACTGAAGCTTTCTTT
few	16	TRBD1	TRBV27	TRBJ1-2	CASSLLGQGGIYGYTF	TGTGCCAGCAGTTTATTGGGACAGGGGGGTATCTATGGCTACACCTTC
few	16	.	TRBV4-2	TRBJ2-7	CASSQDRQESSYEQYF	TGTGCCAGCAGCCAAGATCGTCAGGAGAGCTCCTACGAGCAGTACTTC
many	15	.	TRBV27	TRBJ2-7	CASSLPGAFFDEQYF	TGTGCCAGCAGTCTACCGGGAGCGTTCTTTGACGAGCAGTACTTC
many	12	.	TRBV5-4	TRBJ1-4	CASSLDGTKLFF	TGTGCCAGCAGCTTGGACGGGACGAAACTGTTTTTT
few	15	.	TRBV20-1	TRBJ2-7	CSARDFDSFGYEQYF	TGCAGTGCTAGAGATTTCGACAGCTTTGGCTACGAGCAGTACTTC
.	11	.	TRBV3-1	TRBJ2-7	CASSQASEQYF	TGTGCCAGCAGCCAAGCGAGCGAGCAGTACTTC
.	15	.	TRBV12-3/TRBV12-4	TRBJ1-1	CASSFRPGENTEAFF	TGTGCCAGCAGTTTCAGGCCGGGGGAAAACACTGAAGCTTTCTTT
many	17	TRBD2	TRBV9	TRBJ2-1	CASSPISGTSSYNEQFF	TGTGCCAGCAGCCCAATTAGCGGGACCAGCTCCTACAATGAGCAGTTCTTC
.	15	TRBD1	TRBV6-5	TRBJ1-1	CASSYSGQGNTEAFF	TGTGCCAGCAGTTATTCGGGACAGGGCAACACTGAAGCTTTCTTT